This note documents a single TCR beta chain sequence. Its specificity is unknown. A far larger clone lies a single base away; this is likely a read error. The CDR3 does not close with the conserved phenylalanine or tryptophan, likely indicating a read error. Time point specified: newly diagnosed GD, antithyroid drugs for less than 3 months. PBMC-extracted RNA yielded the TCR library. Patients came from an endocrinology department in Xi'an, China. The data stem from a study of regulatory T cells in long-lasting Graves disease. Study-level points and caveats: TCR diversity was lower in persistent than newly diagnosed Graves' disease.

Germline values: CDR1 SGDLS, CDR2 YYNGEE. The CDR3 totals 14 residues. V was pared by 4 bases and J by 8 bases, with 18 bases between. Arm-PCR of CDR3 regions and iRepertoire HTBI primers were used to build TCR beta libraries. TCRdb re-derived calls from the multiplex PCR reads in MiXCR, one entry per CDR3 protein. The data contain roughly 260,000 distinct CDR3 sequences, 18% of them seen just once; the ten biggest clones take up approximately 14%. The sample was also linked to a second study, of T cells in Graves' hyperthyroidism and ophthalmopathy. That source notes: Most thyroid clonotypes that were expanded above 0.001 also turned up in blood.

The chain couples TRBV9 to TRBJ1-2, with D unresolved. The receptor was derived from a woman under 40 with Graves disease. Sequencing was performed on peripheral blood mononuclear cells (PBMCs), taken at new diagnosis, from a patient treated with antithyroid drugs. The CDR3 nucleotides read TGTGCCAGCAGCCAAGAGGGAACGAGGCCGGGCTACACCTTG. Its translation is CASSQEGTRPGYTL.